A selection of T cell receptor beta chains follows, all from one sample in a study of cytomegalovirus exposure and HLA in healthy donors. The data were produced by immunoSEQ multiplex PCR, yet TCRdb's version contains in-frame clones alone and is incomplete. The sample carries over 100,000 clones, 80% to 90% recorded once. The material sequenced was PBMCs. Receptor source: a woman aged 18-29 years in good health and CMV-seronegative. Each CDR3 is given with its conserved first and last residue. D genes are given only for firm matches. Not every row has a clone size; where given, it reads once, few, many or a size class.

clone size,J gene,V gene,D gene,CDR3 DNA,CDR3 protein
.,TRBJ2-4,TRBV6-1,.,TGTGCCAGCAGTGAAAAGCCAGGGCCCGGCAACATTCAGTACTTC,CASSEKPGPGNIQYF
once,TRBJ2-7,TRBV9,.,TGTGCCAGCAGCGTCTCCGGGACACCCTCGAACGAGCAGTACTTC,CASSVSGTPSNEQYF
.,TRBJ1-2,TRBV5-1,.,TGCGCCAGCAGCTTGGGTTCCGGGGGGCGAGATGGCTACACCTTC,CASSLGSGGRDGYTF
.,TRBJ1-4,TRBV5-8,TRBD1,TGTGCCAGCAGCCCGGGACAGGGGACGGTTGAAAAACTGTTTTTT,CASSPGQGTVEKLFF
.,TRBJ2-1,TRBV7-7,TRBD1,TGTGCTAGCAGCATAGGACAGGGAACCTACAATGAGCAGTTCTTC,CASSIGQGTYNEQFF
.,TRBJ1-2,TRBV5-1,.,TGCGCCAGCAGCTTGGCGGACTCCTATGGCTACACCTTC,CASSLADSYGYTF
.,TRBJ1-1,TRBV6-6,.,TGTGCCAGCAGTTTATACACTGAAGCTTTCTTT,CASSLYTEAFF
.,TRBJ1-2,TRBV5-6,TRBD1,TGTGCCAGCAGCCACGAGACAGGGGGGAAAAACTATGGCTACACCTTC,CASSHETGGKNYGYTF
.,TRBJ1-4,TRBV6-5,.,TGTGCCAGCAGCCTACGGACTCTAAATGAAAAACTGTTTTTT,CASSLRTLNEKLFF
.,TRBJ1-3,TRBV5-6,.,TGTGCCAGCAGCAACCGGAGGCAGGGGTTCTCTGGAAACACCATATATTTT,CASSNRRQGFSGNTIYF
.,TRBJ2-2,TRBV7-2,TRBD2,TGTGCCAGCAGCTTAGCGGGAGCGGGGGGGCAGTACGGGGAGCTGTTTTTT,CASSLAGAGGQYGELFF
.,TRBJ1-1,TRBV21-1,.,TGTGCCAGCAGCAAAGCCTTTCAGGGGGACACTGAAGCTTTCTTT,CASSKAFQGDTEAFF
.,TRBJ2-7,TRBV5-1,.,TGCGCCAGCAGCTTTTCATGGGGGGCCTACGAGCAGTACTTC,CASSFSWGAYEQYF
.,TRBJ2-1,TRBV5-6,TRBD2,TGTGCCAGCAGCGAAAAGGTGCGGGGGGCACAGTACAATGAGCAGTTCTTC,CASSEKVRGAQYNEQFF
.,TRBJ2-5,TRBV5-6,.,TGTGCCAGCAGCTTGGGGGGAGGCAACCCCCAAGAGACCCAGTACTTC,CASSLGGGNPQETQYF
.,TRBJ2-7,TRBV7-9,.,TGTGCCAGCAGCTTAGGGACAGGGAGGGACTACGAGCAGTACTTC,CASSLGTGRDYEQYF
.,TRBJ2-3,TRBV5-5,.,TGTGCCAGCAGCTTGGCGGGAGATACGCAGTATTTT,CASSLAGDTQYF
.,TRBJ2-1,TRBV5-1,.,TGCGCCAGCAGCTTGACCATGAGCTCCTACAATGAGCAGTTCTTC,CASSLTMSSYNEQFF
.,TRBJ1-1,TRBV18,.,TGTGCCAGCTCACCCCGACGGGATACCGAAGCTTTCTTT,CASSPRRDTEAFF